This is a list of T cell receptor beta chains from one sample in a study of shared clonotypes between healthy human individuals. Assay used: immunoSEQ multiplex PCR; TCRdb lists only in-frame clones, some missing. This table has 2 million to 2.5 million clones, under 97% appearing once. The sample consisted of naive CD4+ T cells sorted from blood. These receptors were taken from a man younger than 35 in good health. Both conserved end residues are part of each CDR3. The order of the fields is V gene, D gene, clone size, CDR3 length, J gene, CDR3 DNA, CDR3 protein. The D gene is left open where the match is weak. Not every row has a clone size; where given, it reads once, few, many or a size class.

TRBV10-2,.,.,15,TRBJ1-5,TGCGCCAGCAGGAAGGCTCAGGGCAACAATCAGCCCCAGCATTTT,CASRKAQGNNQPQHF
TRBV19,.,.,15,TRBJ2-2,TGTGCCAGTAGTCCAGGCAGGGAAGTCACCGGGGAGCTGTTTTTT,CASSPGREVTGELFF
TRBV7-2,.,.,16,TRBJ2-2,TGTGCCAGCAGCTTTAAAGACGGGTCCAACACCGGGGAGCTGTTTTTT,CASSFKDGSNTGELFF
TRBV5-4,.,.,13,TRBJ1-2,TGTGCCAGCAGCCCGGACGTAACTTATGGCTACACCTTC,CASSPDVTYGYTF
TRBV6-5,TRBD1,.,16,TRBJ2-7,TGTGCCAGCAGTTACTCGGACAGGGGTTTGTCCTACGAGCAGTACTTC,CASSYSDRGLSYEQYF
TRBV28,.,once,14,TRBJ1-5,TGTGCCAGCACGGAGACAGGCCGCAATCAGCCCCAGCATTTT,CASTETGRNQPQHF
TRBV2,.,.,15,TRBJ2-1,TGTGCCAGCAGTAACGAGGCGGGATCCTACAATGAGCAGTTCTTC,CASSNEAGSYNEQFF
TRBV9,TRBD2,.,15,TRBJ2-2,TGTGCCAGCAGCACTAGCGGGAGGATCACCGGGGAGCTGTTTTTT,CASSTSGRITGELFF
TRBV11-2,TRBD1,.,15,TRBJ1-2,TGTGCCAGCAGCCCCGGGACAGGGTTGGGCTATGGCTACACCTTC,CASSPGTGLGYGYTF
TRBV7-2,.,.,16,TRBJ2-5,TGTGCCAGCAGCACATCTCCCTGGGGAACCCAAGAGACCCAGTACTTC,CASSTSPWGTQETQYF
TRBV10-3,TRBD2,few,13,TRBJ2-1,TGTGCCATCAGACCTAGCGGGGACAATGAGCAGTTCTTC,CAIRPSGDNEQFF
TRBV2,TRBD2,.,14,TRBJ2-5,TGTGCCAGCGGGAGGGCGGGAGCCGCAGAGACCCAGTACTTC,CASGRAGAAETQYF
TRBV7-9,.,.,14,TRBJ1-1,TGTGCCAGCAGCTTAACCGGGGTGAACACTGAAGCTTTCTTT,CASSLTGVNTEAFF
TRBV5-4,TRBD2,.,16,TRBJ2-2,TGTGCCAGCAGCTGGGGACTAGCAATGGGTCCCGGGGAGCTGTTTTTT,CASSWGLAMGPGELFF
TRBV4-1,TRBD2,.,14,TRBJ2-7,TGCGCCAGCAGCCGCGCCGGGGGGTCCTACGAGCAGTACTTC,CASSRAGGSYEQYF
TRBV1,.,.,14,TRBJ2-7,TGCACCAGCAGGACGTCCCGGGGTTCCCACGAGCAGTACTTC,CTSRTSRGSHEQYF
TRBV2,.,.,14,TRBJ2-2,TGTGCCAGCATCCGCGAATCGAACACCGGGGAGCTGTTTTTT,CASIRESNTGELFF
TRBV11-2,.,.,18,TRBJ2-2,TGTGCCAGCAGCTTAGATCGGCTGGTAGGATCGAACACCGGGGAGCTGTTTTTT,CASSLDRLVGSNTGELFF
TRBV5-8,.,once,13,TRBJ1-5,TGTGCCACTCCTAGCAAGAGGGGGCAGCCCCAGCATTTT,CATPSKRGQPQHF
TRBV28,TRBD1,.,15,TRBJ2-5,TGTGCCAGCAGTTTAAGGGCAGGGGGCATAGAGACCCAGTACTTC,CASSLRAGGIETQYF
TRBV5-5,TRBD1,.,15,TRBJ2-1,TGTGCCAGCAGCTTGGGGGACAGGGACCACAATGAGCAGTTCTTC,CASSLGDRDHNEQFF
TRBV6-1,.,.,13,TRBJ1-2,TGTGCCAGCAGTGAGAGGACAGTCTATGGCTACACCTTC,CASSERTVYGYTF
TRBV16,.,.,15,TRBJ1-5,TGTGCCAGCAGCCAATCTGGGACCTACAATCAGCCCCAGCATTTT,CASSQSGTYNQPQHF
TRBV7-3,.,once,15,TRBJ2-1,TGTGCCAGCAGCAAGTCAGGGTCCTCCTACAATGAGCAGTTCTTC,CASSKSGSSYNEQFF